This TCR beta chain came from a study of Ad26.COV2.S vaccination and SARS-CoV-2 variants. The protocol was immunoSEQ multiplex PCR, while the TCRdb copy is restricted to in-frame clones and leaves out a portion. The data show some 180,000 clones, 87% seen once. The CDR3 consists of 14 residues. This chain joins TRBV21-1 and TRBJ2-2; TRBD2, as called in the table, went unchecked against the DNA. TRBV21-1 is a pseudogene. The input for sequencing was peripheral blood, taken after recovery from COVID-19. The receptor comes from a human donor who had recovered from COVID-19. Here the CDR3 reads CATPGTRSAGELFF. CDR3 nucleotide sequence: TGTGCCACCCCAGGGACTAGGAGTGCCGGGGAGCTGTTTTTT.